The clone carrying this T cell receptor (beta chain) was found a few times. Its antigen remains unidentified. Germline V CDR1 and CDR2: MNHEY, SVGEGT. This CDR3 is 16 amino acids long. V lost 2 bases and J 2 bases, leaving 13 bases between the germline ends. These data originate in a study of T-cell memory formation after mild COVID-19. Using constant-segment primers, 5'RACE produced TCR alpha and TCR beta cDNA libraries carrying sample barcodes and UMIs. In TCRdb, the 5' RACE reads were re-called with MiXCR into one record per CDR3 protein. The sample gives roughly 550,000 distinct CDR3 sequences, roughly 22% of which show up once; about 12% is in the top ten. Points from the study as a whole: Pre-infection memory carried some responding clones, suggesting that cross-reactive memory joined.

The rearrangement links TRBV6-2 or TRBV6-3 to TRBJ2-1; D unclear. Source material: PBMCs or a T cell subset sorted from them (not recorded which). The receptor's source is an adult woman who had mild COVID-19 (a few samples of this study predate the infection). Cell type and time point are not known. CDR3 bases: TGTGCCAGCAGTTACGTGGGCCGAATGGCCTACAATGAGCAGTTCTTC. Residues: CASSYVGRMAYNEQFF.